The 30 T cell receptor beta chains in this list originate from one sample, sequenced in a study of blood T cell repertoires in COVID-19. Measured with immunoSEQ multiplex PCR; TCRdb has only the in-frame clones, and not every one. This sample has 130,000 or so clones, with around 88% found just once. Sequenced input: peripheral blood. The receptors stem from a woman aged 60-75 years with acute or convalescent COVID-19.

V gene TRBV15 combines with J gene TRBJ1-2; TRBD1 matches 9 bases. Germline values: CDR1 LNHNV, CDR2 YYDKDF (reference sequence). V lost 3 bases to trimming and J lost 5 bases; unmatched junction nucleotides: 4. This CDR3 is 14 amino acids long. CDR3 sequence: CATSSRDRVYGYTF. The CDR3, as DNA: TGTGCCACCAGCAGCCGGGACAGGGTTTATGGCTACACCTTC.

Here the CDR3 DNA reads TGTGCCAGCAGCAGAGCCGGGAATAGGGCTGAAGCTTTCTTT. It encodes CASSRAGNRAEAFF. J is TRBJ1-1 and V is TRBV11-1; D gene uncertain. V was clipped by 5 bases and J by 6 bases, with 16 bases between them. CDR1 is SGHAT and CDR2 is FQDESV in the germline V gene (reference sequence). The length of the CDR3 is 14 residues.

This clone has a single count. The V and J genes are TRBV7-8 and TRBJ2-2; tentative D call: TRBD2 (6 bases). Trimming left V 1 base short and J 1 base short, with 13 bases between. CDR3 size: 17 residues. Germline lookup yields CDR1 SGHVS and CDR2 FQNEAQ. In nucleotides, the CDR3 is TGTGCCAGCAGCTTAGAGCTATTGCGGGGGAACACCGGGGAGCTGTTTTTT. This sequence encodes CASSLELLRGNTGELFF. Using reference TRBV7-8 and TRBJ2-2 for the parts outside the CDR3, the full variable domain is GAGVSQSPRYKVAKRGQDVALRCDPISGHVSLFWYQQALGQGPEFLTYFQNEAQLDKSGLPSDRFFAERPEGSVSTLKIQRTQQEDSAVYLCASSLELLRGNTGELFFGEGSRLTVL.

The chain uses TRBV29-1 and TRBJ1-1; TRBD1 matches 8 bases. The germline V gene has CDR1 SQVTM and CDR2 ANQGSEA. The CDR3 totals 13 residues. The junction had 6 bases not matched to a gene; V was cut back by 8 bases and J by 1 base. CDR3 DNA sequence: TGCAGCCCAGGGGGCTTGGGGAACACTGAAGCTTTCTTT. Its protein is CSPGGLGNTEAFF.

The chain is built from TRBV5-1 and TRBJ1-1, with unresolved D. The CDR3 has 13 residues. Per germline, CDR1 SGHRS and CDR2 YFSETQ. With 3 bases removed from V and 6 bases from J, the gap between germline ends came to 12 bases. DNA for the CDR3: TGCGCCAGCAGCTCTACAGATTTCCCTGAAGCTTTCTTT. It is translated as CASSSTDFPEAFF.

This chain uses TRBV6-1 with TRBJ2-5; 10 bases fit TRBD2. CDR3 length: 16 residues. Per germline, CDR1 MNHNS and CDR2 SASEGT. After removal of 1 base from V and 2 bases from J, the junction contained 4 bases not matched to a gene. The CDR3 sequence: CASSEGSAGGQETQYF. The DNA for the CDR3 is TGTGCCAGCAGTGAAGGGTCAGCGGGGGGGCAAGAGACCCAGTACTTC.

The gene calls are TRBV24-1 and TRBJ1-4, with a possible D match to TRBD1 (6 bases). Looked up from germline, CDR1 is KGHDR and CDR2 is SFDVKD. This CDR3 has 13 residues. The V end lost 5 bases, the J end lost 8 bases, and 11 bases lay between the germline ends. CDR3 residues: CATSGSGAEKLFF. CDR3 sequence (DNA): TGTGCCACCAGTGGCTCAGGGGCGGAAAAACTGTTTTTT.

In its sample, this clone was seen once. The chain uses TRBV7-2 and TRBJ1-2, with a tentative D call TRBD1 (5 bases). CDR1 is SGHTA and CDR2 is FQGNSA in the germline V gene. The CDR3 spans 15 residues. Trimming left V 2 bases short and J 8 bases short, with 18 bases between. The CDR3 region has the DNA TGTGCCAGCAGCTTACGGCAGGGAAAAATGGGGGGCTACACCTTC. This codes for CASSLRQGKMGGYTF.

V usage is TRBV5-1 and J usage is TRBJ2-3; TRBD1 agrees at 8 bases. Germline V gene lookup returns CDR1 SGHRS and CDR2 YFSETQ. The CDR3 loop spans 15 amino acids. Trimming took 0 bases from V and 4 from J; bases not matched to a gene: 4. The CDR3 sequence is CASSLEGQGADTQYF. In DNA form, the CDR3 reads TGCGCCAGCAGCTTGGAAGGACAGGGCGCAGATACGCAGTATTTT.

The rearrangement uses TRBV5-1 and TRBJ1-4; D is uncertain. Per the germline V gene, CDR1 is SGHRS and CDR2 is YFSETQ. V was cut by 6 bases and J by 4 bases, with 13 bases left in between. CDR3 length: 14 residues. CDR3 DNA: TGCGCCAGCAAGCTTGACGGAGATAATGAAAAACTGTTTTTT. Its translation is CASKLDGDNEKLFF.

This chain uses TRBV28 with TRBJ2-4, with TRBD1 identical over 7 bases. The J segment lost 5 bases and the V segment lost 7 bases, leaving 8 bases of the junction unmatched. The germline V gene has CDR1 MDHEN and CDR2 SYDVKM. The CDR3 consists of 14 residues. The CDR3 loop reads CASTRTGVQNIQYF. The CDR3 coding sequence is TGTGCCAGCACTCGAACAGGGGTCCAAAACATTCAGTACTTC.

The rearrangement joins TRBV28 to TRBJ1-2, with D uncertain. The V and J ends lost 5 bases and 0 bases respectively, with 16 bases between them. Germline V gene lookup returns CDR1 MDHEN and CDR2 SYDVKM. The CDR3 is made up of 16 amino acids. CDR3 bases: TGTGCCAGCAGTCCAAACGCTCCGGGGACTAACTATGGCTACACCTTC. This gives the protein CASSPNAPGTNYGYTF.

This chain connects TRBV15 to TRBJ1-1; no clear D. Germline V gives CDR1 LNHNV, CDR2 YYDKDF (reference sequence). Trimming left V 0 bases short and J 3 bases short, with 8 bases between. The CDR3 has 14 residues. The DNA for the CDR3 is TGTGCCACCAGCAGAGATCAAGAGGACACTGAAGCTTTCTTT. Protein product: CATSRDQEDTEAFF.

This CDR3 reads CASSPSVSSYNEQFF. CDR3 bases: TGTGCCAGCAGTCCTAGCGTTAGCTCCTACAATGAGCAGTTCTTC. The J gene is TRBJ2-1, the V gene TRBV13; the D gene is possibly TRBD2 (6 bases). This CDR3 comprises 15 residues. The V and J ends lost 6 bases and 0 bases respectively, with 12 bases between them. Looked up from germline, CDR1 is PRHDT and CDR2 is FYEKMQ (reference sequence).

The V call is TRBV7-2, the J call TRBJ2-7, with 11 bases fitting TRBD1. This CDR3 contains 14 residues. In germline, CDR1 is SGHTA, CDR2 FQGNSA. V was pared by 5 bases and J by 7 bases, with 7 bases of the junction left unmatched. CDR3 in amino acids: CASSPGTGGREQYF. The CDR3 bases are TGTGCCAGCAGCCCCGGGACAGGGGGACGGGAGCAGTACTTC.

This clone was counted a single time. The V gene is TRBV11-2, the J gene TRBJ2-5; D might be TRBD1 (7 bases). CDR3 length: 15 residues. V was shortened by 3 bases and J by 9 bases, with 20 bases between the two germline ends. CDR1 and CDR2 (germline): SGHAT, FQNNGV. The CDR3 loop reads CASSLGRTGHMAQYF. The DNA for the CDR3 is TGTGCCAGCAGCTTGGGGAGGACAGGTCACATGGCCCAGTACTTC. The whole variable domain, remainder taken from reference TRBV11-2 and TRBJ2-5, is EAGVAQSPRYKIIEKRQSVAFWCNPISGHATLYWYQQILGQGPKLLIQFQNNGVVDDSQLPKDRFSAERLKGVDSTLKIQPAKLEDSAVYLCASSLGRTGHMAQYFGPGTRLLVL.

The chain couples TRBV2 to TRBJ1-1, with D perhaps matching TRBD1 (6 bases). The germline V gene encodes CDR1 SNHLY and CDR2 FYNNEI. V was shortened by 6 bases and J by 6 bases, with 14 bases between the two germline ends. This CDR3 is built from 13 residues. In DNA, the CDR3 is TGTGCCAGCAGCTACAGGGAGGGGGCTGAAGCTTTCTTT. It codes for CASSYREGAEAFF.

The CDR3 protein is CASSSNWGRTNSPLHF. The CDR3, as DNA: TGTGCCAGCAGCTCCAACTGGGGCAGGACCAACTCACCCCTCCACTTT. The V call is TRBV11-1, the J call TRBJ1-6; a possible D gene is TRBD1 (5 bases). CDR3 size: 16 residues. The V gene lost 4 bases and the J gene lost 10 bases, with 20 bases spanning the gap. Germline lookup yields CDR1 SGHAT and CDR2 FQDESV (reference sequence).

This clone was found a few times. V gene TRBV18 combines with J gene TRBJ1-2, with 8 bases lining up with TRBD1. The germline gives CDR1 KGHSH, CDR2 LQKENI. V lost 2 bases to trimming and J lost 9 bases; unmatched junction nucleotides: 8. CDR3 length equals 14 residues. In nucleotides, the CDR3 is TGTGCCAGCTCACCAGAGGACAGGGATGGTAGCTACACCTTC. As protein: CASSPEDRDGSYTF.

This chain connects TRBV10-3 to TRBJ2-3; D gene unclear. Germline CDR1 ENHRY, CDR2 SYGVKD. The CDR3 length is 14 residues. V gave up 3 bases and J gave up 0 bases, with 7 bases separating them. CDR3 region: CAISDFSSTDTQYF. The DNA for the CDR3 is TGTGCCATCAGTGATTTCAGTAGCACAGATACGCAGTATTTT.

This clone was picked up one time. The chain is built from TRBV5-6 and TRBJ1-2; 10 nucleotides match TRBD1. CDR3 length: 17 amino acids. The V segment lost 4 bases and the J segment 2 bases; nucleotides outside the gene matches: 11. Germline V gives CDR1 SGHDT, CDR2 YYEEEE. Here the CDR3 DNA reads TGTGCCAGCAGCCTACCGGGACAGGGGACACCAAACTATGGCTACACCTTC. Amino acids: CASSLPGQGTPNYGYTF.

The rearrangement uses TRBV9 and TRBJ1-2; 8 positions match TRBD1. This CDR3 contains 15 residues. V was clipped by 3 bases and J by 1 base; unmatched bases: 5. From germline, CDR1 is SGDLS and CDR2 YYNGEE. In nucleotides, the CDR3 is TGTGCCAGCAGCGCCGCCGGACAGGGTAACTATGGCTACACCTTC. Translation gives CASSAAGQGNYGYTF. The full variable domain, rest sourced from reference TRBV9 and TRBJ1-2, is DSGVTQTPKHLITATGQRVTLRCSPRSGDLSVYWYQQSLDQGLQFLIQYYNGEERAKGNILERFSAQQFPDLHSELNLSSLELGDSALYFCASSAAGQGNYGYTFGSGTRLTVV.

The chain recombines TRBV7-2 with TRBJ2-5; TRBD1 agrees at 8 bases. J lost 5 bases, V lost 5 bases, and 7 bases had no gene match. This CDR3 has 14 residues. The germline gives CDR1 SGHTA, CDR2 FQGNSA. The CDR3 nucleotides read TGTGCCAGCAGCCAAGGACAGGGAAGGGAGACCCAGTACTTC. Translation: CASSQGQGRETQYF. Together with reference TRBV7-2 and TRBJ2-5, the CDR3 gives the full variable domain: GAGVSQSPSNKVTEKGKDVELRCDPISGHTALYWYRQSLGQGLEFLIYFQGNSAPDKSGLPSDRFSAERTGGSVSTLTIQRTQQEDSAVYLCASSQGQGRETQYFGPGTRLLVL.

The chain joins TRBV6-5 to TRBJ2-3; 9 bases map to TRBD2. The germline gives CDR1 MNHEY, CDR2 SVGAGI. This CDR3 is 13 amino acids long. V shed 0 bases, J shed 8 bases, and the junction held 0 bases outside the gene matches. The CDR3 reads CASSYSREGTQYF. Here the CDR3 DNA reads TGTGCCAGCAGTTACTCGCGGGAGGGTACGCAGTATTTT.

This sequence joins TRBV6-5 and TRBJ2-1, with D perhaps TRBD2 (6 bases). The V gene lost 4 bases and the J gene lost 9 bases, with 22 bases spanning the gap. The CDR3 runs 16 residues. Germline-derived CDR1 and CDR2 are MNHEY and SVGAGI. CDR3 protein: CASSLTIRRDPGEQFF. As DNA, the CDR3 is TGTGCCAGCAGTTTGACGATTCGGCGGGACCCGGGTGAGCAGTTCTTC.

The chain has TRBV5-1 and TRBJ2-2; TRBD1 might be the D (6 bases). Per germline, CDR1 SGHRS and CDR2 YFSETQ. This CDR3 comprises 15 residues. The V and J ends lost 3 bases and 1 base respectively, with 10 bases between them. The CDR3 sequence is CASSSRTENTGELFF. The CDR3, as DNA: TGCGCCAGCAGCTCCAGGACAGAGAACACCGGGGAGCTGTTTTTT.

V usage is TRBV19 and J usage is TRBJ2-3; 8 bases match TRBD2. Trimming removed 2 bases from V and 1 base from J; junction bases left unmatched: 2. Germline V gives CDR1 LNHDA, CDR2 SQIVND (reference sequence). The CDR3 has 15 amino acids. The CDR3, as DNA: TGTGCCAGTAGTATATATAGCGGGGGCACAGATACGCAGTATTTT. It specifies CASSIYSGGTDTQYF.

This clone appeared once. The rearrangement joins TRBV5-1 to TRBJ2-1; 7 nucleotides agree with TRBD2. Germline CDR1 is SGHRS and CDR2 is YFSETQ. The CDR3 covers 15 residues. Losses at the gene ends were 4 bases for V and 7 bases for J; bases not matched to a gene: 11. The CDR3 DNA is TGCGCCAGCAGCGAGGGGACTACGCCTAGGAATGAGCAGTTCTTC. It yields the protein CASSEGTTPRNEQFF.

The J gene is TRBJ1-6, the V gene TRBV7-8; 9 positions agree with TRBD1. This CDR3 region has 16 residues. J gave up 5 bases and V 4 bases, and 6 bases lay outside the gene matches. CDR1 and CDR2 from the germline V gene are SGHVS and FQNEAQ. CDR3 nucleotide sequence: TGTGCCAGCAGCTACCGACAGGGGGTAAATAATTCACCCCTCCACTTT. Amino acid sequence: CASSYRQGVNNSPLHF.

The chain has TRBV6-5 and TRBJ1-2; tentatively, D is TRBD1 (6 bases). CDR1 is MNHEY, CDR2 SVGAGI, per germline. With 6 bases removed from V and 4 bases from J, the gap between germline ends came to 12 bases. There are 13 residues in the CDR3. CDR3 nucleotide sequence: TGTGCCAGCAGCCGGACAGATGGCTATGGCTACACCTTC. Translating gives CASSRTDGYGYTF.